Shown below are 26 T cell receptor beta chains from a single sample sequenced in a study of HIV-infected patients and healthy controls. Reverse transcription used about 500 ng RNA and constant-region primers for alpha and beta. Separate chain-specific third strand synthesis with multiplexing indices produced the alpha and beta libraries. TCRdb processed the 5' RACE reads anew with MiXCR; each CDR3 protein has one entry. The sample shows 3,500 to 4,500 distinct CDR3 sequences, about 8% of them seen only once. Roughly three months, about 14 weeks, into antiretroviral therapy, follow-up blood was collected. No cell fractionation was done, so the repertoire covers all unsorted peripheral blood T cells. This specimen was blood, taken during antiretroviral therapy. The source is an adult with HIV infection.

The rearrangement links TRBV13 to TRBJ2-2; 12 nucleotides agree with TRBD2. Germline V gene sequence: CDR1 PRHDT, CDR2 FYEKMQ (reference sequence). Unmatched junction bases numbered 5, after V lost 5 bases and J lost 7 bases. This CDR3 region has 15 residues. The CDR3 bases are TGTGCCAGCAGCCTCGGGACTAGCGGGCACGGGGAGCTGTTTTTT. The encoded protein is CASSLGTSGHGELFF.

At least ten counts were recorded for this clonotype. This chain connects TRBV6-2 or TRBV6-3 to TRBJ2-3; 9 bases line up with TRBD1. V shed 7 bases, J shed 2 bases, and the junction held 13 bases outside the gene matches. The CDR3 has 17 amino acids. CDR1 MNHEY and CDR2 SVGEGT come from the germline V gene. The CDR3 loop reads CASTRTRQGVNTDTQYF. In nucleotides, the CDR3 is TGTGCCAGCACAAGAACTCGACAGGGGGTAAACACAGATACGCAGTATTTT.

This clonotype was observed a handful of times. The V and J genes are TRBV6-6 and TRBJ1-2; D gene ambiguous. Germline V gives CDR1 MNHNY, CDR2 SVGAGI (reference sequence). The CDR3 totals 13 residues. The V and J ends lost 5 bases and 4 bases respectively, with 11 bases between them. The CDR3 loop reads CASSADTRYGYTF. For the CDR3, the DNA is TGTGCCAGCAGTGCCGACACCCGCTATGGCTACACCTTC.

This rearrangement joins TRBV2 to TRBJ2-7, with 7 bases lining up with TRBD1. V was clipped by 5 bases and J by 2 bases; unmatched bases: 3. The length of the CDR3 is 13 residues. Germline V gene lookup returns CDR1 SNHLY and CDR2 FYNNEI. As DNA, the CDR3 is TGTGCCAGCAGTCGAGGGGGCCCCTACGAGCAGTACTTC. This translates into CASSRGGPYEQYF. The complete variable domain, with remaining parts taken from reference TRBV2 and TRBJ2-7, reads EPEVTQTPSHQVTQMGQEVILRCVPISNHLYFYWYRQILGQKVEFLVSFYNNEISEKSEIFDDQFSVERPDGSNFTLKIRSTKLEDSAMYFCASSRGGPYEQYFGPGTRLTVT.

There are a few counts of this clonotype. This chain connects TRBV20-1 to TRBJ2-3, with D unresolved. The CDR3 extends over 14 amino acids. The V gene's germline CDR1 is DFQATT and CDR2 SNEGSKA (reference sequence). Trimming shortened V by 1 base and J by 0 bases, and 8 bases separated the two germline ends. The CDR3 DNA follows: TGCAGTGCTAGAGTTGGAGCAAGCACAGATACGCAGTATTTT. Protein product: CSARVGASTDTQYF.

The sample holds many counts of this clonotype. The rearrangement joins TRBV2 to TRBJ1-5; no clear D gene. The germline V gene encodes CDR1 SNHLY and CDR2 FYNNEI. V lost 5 bases to trimming and J lost 2 bases, with 16 bases between them. The CDR3 is 16 residues long. The CDR3 spells CASSHRASGGNQPQHF. The CDR3 coding sequence is TGTGCCAGCAGTCACCGGGCCTCCGGCGGCAATCAGCCCCAGCATTTT.

The CDR3, as DNA: TGTGCCAGCAGCTTAGGCGGGGGCTTCTACGAGCAGTACTTC. It specifies CASSLGGGFYEQYF. V and J are TRBV7-2 and TRBJ2-7; D perhaps matches TRBD2 (7 bases). V lost 1 base and J 3 bases, leaving 10 bases between the germline ends. The CDR3 loop spans 14 amino acids. Germline lookup yields CDR1 SGHTA and CDR2 FQGNSA.

This clonotype was seen many times. V gene TRBV2 combines with J gene TRBJ2-7; unclear D gene. V gave up 4 bases and J gave up 5 bases, with 3 bases separating them. Looked up from germline, CDR1 is SNHLY and CDR2 is FYNNEI. There are 10 residues in the CDR3. In DNA, the CDR3 is TGTGCCAGCAGTGGACACGAGCAGTACTTC. It translates to CASSGHEQYF.

With regard to this clonotype: A clone one base away is much larger, so this may be a read error. The chain recombines TRBV27 with TRBJ2-2, with TRBD2 as a possible D gene (5 bases). The CDR3 spans 15 residues. Looked up from germline, CDR1 is MNHEY and CDR2 is SMNVEV (reference sequence). The CDR3 DNA follows: TGTGCCAGCAGTTTGAGTTGGAGTGGCACCGGGGAGCTGCTTTTT. The encoded protein is CASSLSWSGTGELLF.

Judged by abundance, this clonotype is medium-sized (0.01 to 0.1%). This chain uses TRBV5-1 with TRBJ2-1; D may correspond to TRBD1 or TRBD2 (6 bases each). V lost 10 bases to trimming and J lost 13 bases, with 15 bases between them. Germline V gene sequence: CDR1 SGHRS, CDR2 YFSETQ. CDR3 size: 10 residues. This CDR3 reads CALEGGQQFF. The CDR3 nucleotides read TGCGCCCTAGAGGGGGGACAACAGTTCTTC.

By share, this clonotype counts as medium-sized. The gene calls are TRBV27 and TRBJ1-5, with D possibly TRBD1 on 5 matching bases. Trimming took 4 bases from V and 1 from J, leaving 20 bases between them. The CDR3 has 18 residues. Germline CDR1 is MNHEY and CDR2 is SMNVEV (reference sequence). The CDR3: CASSSRKSGGRSNQPQHF. The CDR3 DNA is TGTGCCAGCAGTTCGCGGAAGTCGGGGGGAAGGAGCAATCAGCCCCAGCATTTT.

This clonotype is judged medium-sized. The V gene is TRBV7-9, the J gene TRBJ2-7; 8 nucleotides match TRBD1. This CDR3 is built from 14 residues. Germline trimming cut 8 bases from V and 3 bases from J; bases unmatched to any gene: 9. Germline V gene data show CDR1 as SEHNR and CDR2 as FQNEAQ (reference sequence). The CDR3 nucleotides are TGTGCCAGCGGCCCGGGGGACAGGAGCTACGAGCAGTACTTC. The encoded protein is CASGPGDRSYEQYF. Looking up the rest from reference TRBV7-9 and TRBJ2-7 gives the full variable domain: DTGVSQNPRHKITKRGQNVTFRCDPISEHNRLYWYRQTLGQGPEFLTYFQNEAQLEKSRLLSDRFSAERPKGSFSTLEIQRTEQGDSAMYLCASGPGDRSYEQYFGPGTRLTVT.

This clonotype showed up just a few times. The V call is TRBV18, the J call TRBJ1-3; 8 nucleotides align to TRBD1. Looked up from germline, CDR1 is KGHSH and CDR2 is LQKENI. V trimming: 5 bases; J trimming: 6 bases; junction bases outside the gene matches: 6. This CDR3 region has 14 residues. CDR3 DNA: TGTGCCAGCTCATCCGTGGACAGGGTAAACACCATATATTTT. Translated: CASSSVDRVNTIYF.

By sample fraction, this clonotype is medium-sized. The V and J genes are TRBV18 and TRBJ2-1; possible D gene TRBD1, 6 bases. CDR3 length equals 14 residues. V gave up 3 bases and J gave up 9 bases, with 15 bases separating them. The V gene's germline CDR1 is KGHSH and CDR2 LQKENI. CDR3 in DNA: TGTGCCAGCTCACCTAACAGGGACCGTGGTGAGCAGTTCTTC. Its protein is CASSPNRDRGEQFF.

This clonotype is categorized as medium-sized. V is TRBV19 and J is TRBJ1-2; possibly TRBD1 for D (6 bases). CDR1 LNHDA and CDR2 SQIVND come from the germline V gene (reference sequence). Trimming took 9 bases from V and 6 from J, leaving 20 bases between them. This CDR3 has 14 residues. CDR3 loop: CASNFGGQGHGYTF. Written as DNA, the CDR3 is TGTGCCAGCAATTTTGGGGGGCAGGGCCATGGCTACACCTTC.

This clonotype ranks as medium-sized. The chain recombines TRBV11-3 with TRBJ2-3; D is possibly TRBD1 (6 bases). CDR3 length: 15 residues. The V end lost 5 bases, the J end lost 7 bases, and 19 bases lay between the germline ends. CDR1 is SGHNT and CDR2 is YENEEA in the germline V gene. CDR3 in amino acids: CASSATDQTGYTQYF. The CDR3 region has the DNA TGTGCCAGCAGCGCTACGGACCAAACAGGGTATACGCAGTATTTT.

This clonotype showed up just a few times. CDR3 sequence (DNA): TGTGCCAGCAGCTTAGTATTAGGGACAGCGGCTGAAGCTTTCTTT. Residues: CASSLVLGTAAEAFF. The V and J genes are TRBV7-8 and TRBJ1-1; TRBD1 agrees at 7 bases. Per the germline V gene, CDR1 is SGHVS and CDR2 is FQNEAQ. The V segment lost 1 base and the J segment 6 bases; nucleotides outside the gene matches: 8. This CDR3 has 15 residues.

This clonotype was detected only a few times. The chain couples TRBV20-1 to TRBJ1-4; D gene uncertain. Trimming took 3 bases from V and 0 from J, leaving 11 bases between them. Germline V gene data show CDR1 as DFQATT and CDR2 as SNEGSKA (reference sequence). The CDR3 runs to 15 residues. The CDR3 loop is CSASPWRATNEKLFF. The CDR3 DNA reads as TGCAGTGCTAGTCCCTGGCGGGCAACTAATGAAAAACTGTTTTTT.

The CDR3 DNA sequence: TGTGCCATCAGTCCCTCCGGTATCAATCAGCCCCAGCATTTT. Its protein is CAISPSGINQPQHF. J is TRBJ1-5 and V is TRBV10-3; D remains unclear. This CDR3 has 14 amino acids. The V end was cut by 5 bases, the J end by 3 bases, with 11 bases between. Germline V CDR1 and CDR2: ENHRY, SYGVKD.

The sample holds many counts of this clonotype. The chain carries TRBV29-1 and TRBJ1-1; weak D call: TRBD1 (6 bases). Between the trimmed V and J ends, which lost 8 bases and 0 bases, there was a span of 19 bases. Germline V gene data show CDR1 as SQVTM and CDR2 as ANQGSEA. The CDR3 is 15 residues long. The DNA of the CDR3 is TGCAGCACGTCCCGGGACACCTTTTTGAACACTGAAGCTTTCTTT. This gives the protein CSTSRDTFLNTEAFF. Complete variable domain (other parts from reference TRBV29-1 and TRBJ1-1): SAVISQKPSRDICQRGTSLTIQCQVDSQVTMMFWYRQQPGQSLTLIATANQGSEATYESGFVIDKFPISRPNLTFSTLTVSNMSPEDSSIYLCSTSRDTFLNTEAFFGQGTRLTVV.

Sample share makes this clonotype medium-sized. The rearrangement links TRBV20-1 to TRBJ1-2; no reliable D call. The V end was cut by 6 bases, the J end by 0 bases, with 14 bases between. This CDR3 region has 14 residues. Germline V gene lookup returns CDR1 DFQATT and CDR2 SNEGSKA (reference sequence). The CDR3 region has the DNA TGCAGTGCCGGGGAGGGCCTCACTAACTATGGCTACACCTTC. Translated, it gives CSAGEGLTNYGYTF.

The DNA for the CDR3 is TGTGCCAGCAGTCTACAGGGGGCGAGGCCCCAGCATTTT. The encoded protein is CASSLQGARPQHF. This rearrangement joins TRBV6-2 or TRBV6-3 to TRBJ1-5; 9 nucleotides align to TRBD1. J was trimmed by 9 bases and V by 5 bases; bases with no gene match: 5. From germline, CDR1 is MNHEY and CDR2 SVGEGT. The CDR3 consists of 13 residues.

This clonotype qualifies as medium-sized. Here the CDR3 reads CSARDPQGRTDTQYF. The CDR3 DNA follows: TGCAGTGCTAGAGACCCCCAGGGGAGAACAGATACGCAGTATTTT. The chain employs TRBV20-1 and TRBJ2-3; D may be TRBD1 (6 bases). The V gene lost 0 bases and the J gene lost 3 bases, with 13 bases spanning the gap. The germline CDR1 and CDR2 sequences are DFQATT and SNEGSKA (reference sequence). The CDR3 is 15 amino acids.

This clonotype was observed at least ten times. V usage is TRBV20-1 and J usage is TRBJ2-1; D call uncertain. From germline, CDR1 is DFQATT and CDR2 SNEGSKA (reference sequence). The CDR3 length is 18 residues. V was clipped by 2 bases and J by 8 bases, with 28 bases between them. The CDR3 region is CSARRDTNGIISLHEQFF. The CDR3, as DNA: TGCAGTGCTAGACGAGACACTAATGGGATAATCTCCCTCCATGAGCAGTTCTTC.

This clonotype was counted only a few times. The CDR3 loop reads CASSTLGQSGIHATNEKLFF. The CDR3 coding sequence is TGTGCCAGCAGTACCCTTGGACAGAGCGGTATACATGCAACTAATGAAAAACTGTTTTTT. The V gene is TRBV12-3 or TRBV12-4, the J gene TRBJ1-4; TRBD1 is a possible D gene (6 bases). This CDR3 contains 20 residues. Trimming removed 5 bases at V and 0 bases at J, with 25 bases between.

This clonotype was picked up many times. This chain uses TRBV5-1 with TRBJ2-1; TRBD2 agrees at 7 bases. The CDR3 is made up of 15 amino acids. The junction had 5 bases not matched to a gene; V was cut back by 0 bases and J by 5 bases. Germline CDR1 and CDR2: SGHRS and YFSETQ. CDR3 DNA sequence: TGCGCCAGCAGCTTGGCCCGAGCGGGGAACAATGAGCAGTTCTTC. Amino acids: CASSLARAGNNEQFF.